This T cell receptor (beta chain) appears in the sequencing data of a study of blood T cell repertoires in COVID-19. Study overall: Cohort 3 recovered donors had two negative PCRs, clearance, or symptom resolution.

V shed 5 bases and J shed 3 bases, with 11 bases lying between them. The CDR3 runs 13 residues. Germline CDR1 is KGHSH and CDR2 is LQKENI. The assay was immunoSEQ multiplex PCR, and TCRdb's table has in-frame clones only and misses some. The repertoire holds under 300,000 clones, more than 70% seen once, with around 2% in the top ten. This sequence joins TRBV18 and TRBJ2-7; a possible D gene is TRBD1 (6 bases). This clonotype was sampled from a woman aged 55-75 years in a cohort exposed to, infected with or recovered from COVID-19 (not recorded which). Material for sequencing was PBMCs or T cells enriched from blood (not recorded which). CDR3 bases: TGTGCCAGCTCAACCGAGGGGGTCTACGAGCAGTACTTC. Its protein product is CASSTEGVYEQYF.